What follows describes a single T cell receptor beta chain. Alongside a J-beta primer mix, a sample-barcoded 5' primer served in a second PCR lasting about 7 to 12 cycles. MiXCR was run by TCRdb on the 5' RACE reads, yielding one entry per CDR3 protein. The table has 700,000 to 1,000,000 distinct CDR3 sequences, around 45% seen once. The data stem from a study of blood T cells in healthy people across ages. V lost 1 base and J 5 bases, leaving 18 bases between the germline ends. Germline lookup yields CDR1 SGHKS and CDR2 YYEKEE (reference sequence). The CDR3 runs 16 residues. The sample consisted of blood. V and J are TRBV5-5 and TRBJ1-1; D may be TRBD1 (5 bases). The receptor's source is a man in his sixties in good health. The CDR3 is CASSLSGGGVLTEAFF. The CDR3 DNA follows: TGTGCCAGCAGCTTGTCCGGGGGGGGTGTGTTAACTGAAGCTTTCTTT.